This passage covers 26 T cell receptor beta chains from one sample sequenced in a study of T cells in women clearing cervical HPV infection. Profiled with immunoSEQ multiplex PCR; TCRdb holds only in-frame clones, not every one. The sample table includes tens of thousands of clones. Specimen: blood buffy coat. All receptors derive from a woman between 18 and 75 years old with a cervical HPV16 infection that either progressed to CIN3+ or cleared (not recorded which).

Turning to this clone: From the germline J gene comes the end of the CDR3, since the read stops 3 residues before it. This chain uses TRBV20-1 with TRBJ2-3; 11 nucleotides align to TRBD2. Germline V CDR1 and CDR2: DFQATT, SNEGSKA (reference sequence). The CDR3 is 15 residues long. V lost 3 bases, J lost 2 bases, and 4 bases stayed unmatched. The chain's CDR3 is CSASPSGGITDTQYF. The covered CDR3 bases are TGCAGTGCTAGCCCTAGCGGGGGGATCACAGATACG.

Details on this clone: The read halts 3 residues ahead of the CDR3 end, with the missing end drawn from the germline J gene. V gene TRBV2 combines with J gene TRBJ2-7, with D unclear. The germline V gene encodes CDR1 SNHLY and CDR2 FYNNEI. V gave up 10 bases and J gave up 6 bases, with 13 bases separating them. The CDR3 is 11 amino acids. The CDR3 here is CAIKTRFEQYF. The sequenced part of the CDR3 DNA is TGTGCCATCAAGACACGGTTCGAG.

Remarks on this clone: With the read ending 3 residues before the CDR3 end, the germline J gene is used to fill in that end. J is TRBJ2-5 and V is TRBV2; the match to TRBD1 covers 9 bases. CDR1 and CDR2 (germline): SNHLY, FYNNEI. The CDR3 covers 15 residues. V dropped 5 bases and J dropped 5; count of bases not matched to a gene: 9. CDR3 residues: CASSPGTGNRETQYF. The part of the CDR3 DNA that was read is TGTGCCAGCAGTCCCGGGACAGGGAATAGGGAGACC.

In regard to this clone: The read is 3 residues too short to cover the CDR3 end, so that end is filled in from the germline J gene. The chain is built from TRBV2 and TRBJ2-1; perhaps D is TRBD1 or TRBD2 (5 bases each). Trimming took off 7 bases at V and 4 bases at J, with 23 bases between the two ends. Germline lookup yields CDR1 SNHLY and CDR2 FYNNEI. The CDR3 is 17 residues long. CDR3 loop: CASIKEAGSPPYNEQFF. CDR3 DNA, as far as it was read: TGTGCCAGCATTAAGGAGGCAGGGAGCCCCCCTTACAATGAG.

About this clone itself: Coverage ceases 3 residues before the CDR3 finishes, and the germline J gene fills in the end. V usage is TRBV4-1 and J usage is TRBJ2-7, with 7 bases aligning to TRBD1. Unmatched junction bases numbered 13, after V lost 4 bases and J lost 1 base. Germline CDR1 MGHRA, CDR2 YSYEKL. CDR3 length: 17 residues. Incomplete CDR3 DNA: TGCGCCAGCAGCCCAACTCCACAGGGGTTAATTTCCTACGAG. It specifies CASSPTPQGLISYE. The whole CDR3 sequence is CASSPTPQGLISYEQYF.

Worth noting for this clone: Read sequence stops 3 residues before the CDR3 end, and the germline J gene provides the missing end. The rearrangement links TRBV20-1 to TRBJ1-2; D is possibly TRBD1 (5 bases). From germline, CDR1 is DFQATT and CDR2 SNEGSKA (reference sequence). The CDR3 runs 11 residues. CDR3 DNA (partial): TGCAGTGGCGCGGGGCGACGAAGC. Its translation: CSGAGRRS. The full CDR3 sequence reads CSGAGRRSYTF.

With respect to this clone: The sequence runs out 3 residues before the end of the CDR3; the remainder is reconstructed from the germline J gene. This sequence joins TRBV7-8 and TRBJ1-1; D unclear. V dropped 3 bases and J dropped 7 bases, with 9 bases sitting between them. Germline V CDR1 and CDR2: SGHVS, FQNEAQ. This CDR3 comprises 12 residues. The CDR3 here is CASSLYINEAFF. CDR3 bases read: TGTGCCAGCAGCTTGTATATTAATGAA.

This CDR3 reads CASSDRSLNQPQHF. The sequenced part of the CDR3 DNA is TGTGCCAGCAGTGACCGCAGTCTGAATCAGCCC. The chain joins TRBV2 to TRBJ1-5; D unresolved. The read comes to an end 3 residues before the CDR3 does, leaving the germline J gene to fill in the end. Germline CDR1 SNHLY, CDR2 FYNNEI. The CDR3 covers 14 residues. Deletions cut 3 bases from V and 4 bases from J, with 10 bases between.

With respect to this clone: The missing CDR3 end, 3 residues past where the read stops, is filled in from the germline J gene. The chain uses TRBV9 and TRBJ2-3; no clear D. V was shortened by 3 bases and J by 2 bases, with 13 bases between the two germline ends. The CDR3 sequence is 15 residues long. Germline assignment: CDR1 SGDLS and CDR2 YYNGEE. The CDR3 protein is CASSASLGLTDTQYF. CDR3 DNA (partial): TGTGCCAGCAGCGCCAGTCTAGGCCTCACAGATACG.

Remarks on this clone: The CDR3 end is not reached by the read, which stops 3 residues before it; the germline J gene fills it in. The chain joins TRBV19 to TRBJ2-1; 9 bases line up with TRBD2. CDR3 length: 14 residues. Germline loops: CDR1 LNHDA, CDR2 SQIVND (reference sequence). The V segment lost 3 bases and the J segment 8 bases; nucleotides outside the gene matches: 5. The sequenced part of the CDR3 DNA is TGTGCCAGTAGTATTGCGGGAGGGCCGGATGAG. It specifies CASSIAGGPDE. From start to end, the CDR3 is CASSIAGGPDEQFF.

Concerning this clone itself: The read is 3 residues too short to cover the CDR3 end, so that end is filled in from the germline J gene. This chain connects TRBV5-4 to TRBJ2-1; D not certain. Trimming removed 4 bases at V and 8 bases at J, with 16 bases between. The CDR3 has 14 amino acids. CDR1 SGHNT and CDR2 YYREEE come from the germline V gene (reference sequence). The CDR3 DNA, read in part, is TGTGCCAGCAGCCCAGGCAAATTACACGATGAG. Protein product: CASSPGKLHDE. The whole CDR3 protein is CASSPGKLHDEQFF.

In regard to this clone: The CDR3 end is not reached by the read, which stops 3 residues before it; the germline J gene fills it in. The chain combines TRBV7-3 with TRBJ2-5; TRBD2 matches at 9 bases. Trimming at V came to 5 bases and at J to 5 bases, leaving 9 bases not matched to a gene. The CDR3 runs 15 residues. CDR1 SGHTA and CDR2 FQGTGA come from the germline V gene. CDR3 in amino acids: CASSPGGLAGETQYF. The part of the CDR3 DNA that was read is TGTGCCAGCAGCCCTGGGGGACTAGCAGGGGAGACC.

Points on this clone: The CDR3 goes on 3 residues after the read ends, and that part is filled in from the germline J gene. This chain uses TRBV19 with TRBJ2-1, with D maybe TRBD2 (7 bases). This CDR3 has 15 amino acids. V was clipped by 3 bases and J by 3 bases, with 12 bases between them. Germline V gene lookup returns CDR1 LNHDA and CDR2 SQIVND (reference sequence). The CDR3 DNA, read in part, is TGTGCCAGTAGTATGAGAGGGGGGGTCTACAATGAG. Protein sequence: CASSMRGGVYNE. The full CDR3 sequence reads CASSMRGGVYNEQFF.

In the case of this clone: The read terminates 3 residues before the CDR3 end, so the remaining end is supplied by the germline J gene. The chain carries TRBV19 and TRBJ1-3; tentative D call: TRBD1 (5 bases). The CDR3 sequence is 15 residues long. V lost 3 bases and J 2 bases, leaving 11 bases between the germline ends. Germline CDR1 LNHDA, CDR2 SQIVND (reference sequence). Incomplete CDR3 DNA: TGTGCCAGTAGTATGACCACGGGGGCTGGAAACACC. It translates to CASSMTTGAGNT. The entire CDR3 reads CASSMTTGAGNTIYF.

Worth noting for this clone: The observed sequence ends 3 residues before the CDR3 terminus, with the missing tail filled in from the germline J gene. J is TRBJ2-6 and V is TRBV5-1; a weak D match, TRBD2 (6 bases). This CDR3 spans 13 amino acids. Trimming left V 4 bases short and J 4 bases short, with 6 bases between. Germline V lookup: CDR1 SGHRS, CDR2 YFSETQ. The CDR3 bases that were read are TGCGCCAGCAGCGGAGGGGGGGCCAACGTC. As protein: CASSGGGANV. The CDR3 reads in full as CASSGGGANVLTF. The full variable domain, in which reference TRBV5-1 and TRBJ2-6 provide the parts outside the CDR3, is KAGVTQTPRYLIKTRGQQVTLSCSPISGHRSVSWYQQTPGQGLQFLFEYFSETQRNKGNFPGRFSGRQFSNSRSEMNVSTLELGDSALYLCASSGGGANVLTFGAGSRLTVL.

Notes on this clone: The CDR3 goes on 3 residues after the read ends, and that part is filled in from the germline J gene. The V gene is TRBV6-7, the J gene TRBJ1-3; D not certain. TRBV6-7 is assigned to the ORF class and has an uncertain function. The CDR3 loop spans 15 amino acids. The CDR3 bases that were read are TGTGCCAGCAGTTCCCTTCTTGGAGGGTACCCCTCC. It specifies CASSSLLGGYPS. The whole CDR3 reads CASSSLLGGYPSIYF.

In the case of this clone: The CDR3 end falls 3 residues outside the read, so it is completed with the germline J gene. The V and J genes are TRBV7-9 and TRBJ1-2; no clear D gene. V was cut by 5 bases and J by 3 bases, with 13 bases left in between. This CDR3 contains 14 residues. Germline V gene lookup returns CDR1 SEHNR and CDR2 FQNEAQ (reference sequence). The DNA read from the CDR3 is TGTGCCAGCAGCGCAACAGTAAATTACTATGGC. Translating it yields CASSATVNYYG. The CDR3 as a whole reads CASSATVNYYGYTF.

As to this clone: The read finishes 3 residues shy of the CDR3 end, and the germline J gene is used to complete it. The rearrangement uses TRBV5-4 and TRBJ1-2, with D possibly matching TRBD1 (6 bases). CDR1 and CDR2 (germline): SGHNT, YYREEE (reference sequence). The CDR3 sequence is 16 residues long. Trimming removed 5 bases at V and 0 bases at J, with 17 bases between. The CDR3 DNA, read in part, is TGTGCCAGCAGTCTCACCGGGACACCGGCTAACTATGGC. Residues: CASSLTGTPANYG. The whole CDR3 protein reads CASSLTGTPANYGYTF.

As for this clone: The read finishes 3 residues shy of the CDR3 end, and the germline J gene is used to complete it. The V gene is TRBV7-3, the J gene TRBJ2-1, with 7 bases matching TRBD2. CDR3 length equals 15 residues. V lost 2 bases, J lost 5 bases, and 6 bases stayed unmatched. Germline-derived CDR1 and CDR2 are SGHTA and FQGTGA. Here the CDR3 reads CASSLVGTTDNEQFF. The sequenced CDR3 bases are TGTGCCAGCAGCTTAGTAGGGACTACTGACAATGAG.

Concerning this clone itself: The read comes to an end 3 residues before the CDR3 does, leaving the germline J gene to fill in the end. The chain has TRBV30 and TRBJ1-2, with 8 bases identical to TRBD1. V shed 7 bases, J shed 4 bases, and the junction held 20 bases outside the gene matches. The germline V gene has CDR1 GTSNPN and CDR2 SVGIG (reference sequence). CDR3 size: 17 residues. The CDR3 bases that were read are TGTGCCTCTACATTAACGGGGGCAGGGGGCGCTAGCTATGGC. Its translation is CASTLTGAGGASYG. The CDR3 as a whole reads CASTLTGAGGASYGYTF.

In regard to this clone: The read terminates 3 residues before the CDR3 end, so the remaining end is supplied by the germline J gene. This chain links TRBV29-1 with TRBJ2-1, with D perhaps given as TRBD1 or TRBD2 (5 bases each). The V gene's germline CDR1 is SQVTM and CDR2 ANQGSEA. This CDR3 contains 12 residues. Trimming pared 8 bases from V and 7 bases from J, leaving 15 bases between. The covered CDR3 bases are TGCAGCCCCCGTGGTGAGGGGAATGAG. Encoded protein: CSPRGEGNE. The full-length CDR3 reads as CSPRGEGNEQFF.

The DNA read from the CDR3 is TGTGCCAGCAGCTATGCCGGGACTAGCTCTTACGAG. Protein: CASSYAGTSSYE. The full CDR3 protein is CASSYAGTSSYEQYF. The chain joins TRBV5-6 to TRBJ2-7, with 9 nucleotides matching TRBD2. Read coverage stops 3 residues before the CDR3 terminus; the germline J gene supplies the remainder. The CDR3 has 15 amino acids. Germline V gene sequence: CDR1 SGHDT, CDR2 YYEEEE. V trimming: 3 bases; J trimming: 4 bases; junction bases outside the gene matches: 8.

Concerning this clone itself: The read ends 3 residues shy of where the CDR3 ends; the end is completed using the germline J gene. The V gene is TRBV7-8, the J gene TRBJ2-2; 7 positions agree with TRBD1. The V segment lost 5 bases and the J segment 0 bases; nucleotides outside the gene matches: 9. CDR1 is SGHVS, CDR2 FQNEAQ, per germline. The CDR3 extends over 17 amino acids. CDR3 loop: CASSLDRVRSNTGELFF. The CDR3 DNA, read in part, is TGTGCCAGCAGCCTTGACAGGGTGCGGTCGAACACCGGGGAG.

Comments on this clone: The sequence runs out 3 residues before the end of the CDR3; the remainder is reconstructed from the germline J gene. The rearrangement joins TRBV19 to TRBJ1-5; the D is unclear. The germline V and J ends were trimmed by 7 bases and 0 bases, with 7 bases remaining between them. Germline values: CDR1 LNHDA, CDR2 SQIVND (reference sequence). The CDR3 covers 13 residues. CDR3 sequence: CASTGYSNQPQHF. CDR3 DNA, as far as it was read: TGTGCCAGTACCGGGTATAGCAATCAGCCC.

As regards this clone: The read terminates 3 residues before the CDR3 end, so the remaining end is supplied by the germline J gene. J is TRBJ1-6 and V is TRBV4-1; 9 bases are a match to TRBD1. V shed 0 bases and J 8 bases; nucleotides not matched to a gene: 2. CDR3 length equals 15 residues. CDR1 is MGHRA, CDR2 YSYEKL, per germline. The DNA read from the CDR3 is TGCGCCAGCAGCCAAGATTGGACAGGGGATTCACCC. It is translated as CASSQDWTGDSP. The full CDR3 protein reads CASSQDWTGDSPLHF.

CDR3 sequence reads: CAISTLRQPQHF. CDR3 DNA (partial): TGTGCCATCAGTACCCTACGCCAGCCC. The chain combines TRBV10-3 with TRBJ1-5, with D unclear. The CDR3 extends 3 residues past the end of the read, so its final part is completed from the germline J gene. The CDR3 covers 12 residues. V was pared by 5 bases and J by 7 bases, with 9 bases between. Germline loops: CDR1 ENHRY, CDR2 SYGVKD.